Listed here are 3 T cell receptor beta chains from one sample, sequenced in a study of cytomegalovirus exposure and HLA in healthy donors (dated by TCRdb to between 2016 and 2019). Receptors were amplified or captured by the immunoSEQ multiplex PCR assay. A mixture of 60 forward primers for TCR Vbeta segments and 13 reverse primers for TCR Jbeta segments was used in the multiplex PCR. Not all clones reach the TCRdb copy of this immuneACCESS table, which keeps in-frame sequences only. Checked studies attribute under half of the gap to unresolved V genes and leave the rest unexplained. The table for this sample records about 96,000 clones. Together, the top ten hold around 3.4% of the sample. Sequenced material: PBMCs. The receptors were sampled from a young woman in good health and CMV-seronegative.

The chain recombines TRBV21-1 with TRBJ1-2; TRBD1, the table's D call, lacks a check against the DNA. TRBV21-1 is given as a pseudogene. This CDR3 spans 17 amino acids. Here the CDR3 DNA reads TGTGCCAGCAGCAAAGGAGGACAGTCACAAGCTAACTATGGCTACACCTTC. Its protein product is CASSKGGQSQANYGYTF.

CDR3 residues: CASTSTATNEKLFF. CDR3 nucleotide sequence: TGTGCCAGCACCTCGACAGCAACTAATGAAAAACTGTTTTTT. The J gene is TRBJ1-4, the V gene TRBV9; weak D call: TRBD1 (5 bases). CDR3 length: 14 amino acids. Germline values: CDR1 SGDLS, CDR2 YYNGEE. Deletions cut 6 bases from V and 0 bases from J, with 9 bases between.

The chain is built from TRBV28 and TRBJ1-1; D remains ambiguous. Germline V CDR1 and CDR2: MDHEN, SYDVKM. This CDR3 contains 16 residues. V was pared by 4 bases and J by 4 bases, with 19 bases between. CDR3 region: CASSSPGQEGSTEAFF. CDR3 coding DNA: TGTGCCAGCAGTTCTCCTGGTCAGGAGGGAAGCACTGAAGCTTTCTTT.